Below, 27 T cell receptor beta chains from the same sample are listed, as sequenced in a study of molecular identifiers for immune sequencing clone quantification (dated by TCRdb to the late 2010s). The library relied on PCR. The sample was run on an Illumina HiSeq 4000. TCRdb cleaned the public reads at Q25 with fastp, built clones with MiXCR and kept in-frame beta chains. Identical CDR3 protein sequences are pooled into one entry, listed with their most common genes and DNA. This sample gives approximately 41,000 distinct CDR3 sequences in total; under 25% of them show up just once. The ten largest clones represent approximately 1% of the sample. The sequencing sample was made of naive CD8+ T cells from blood, with Jurkat cell RNA spiked in. The meaning of the sample's cell subset or site label: FACS-sorted CD8+CD4-CCR7+CD45RA+ naive T cells. The receptor source for this set is a human donor in good health. Some libraries in this study had Jurkat cell RNA spiked in.

About this clonotype: This is likely a read error, given that the CDR3 carries no conserved phenylalanine or tryptophan at its end. The chain combines TRBV20-1 with TRBJ1-1; 9 nucleotides line up with TRBD1. Germline CDR1 is DFQATT and CDR2 is SNEGSKA (reference sequence). The CDR3 is 16 residues long. The junction had 10 bases not matched to a gene; V was cut back by 1 base and J by 4 bases. CDR3 sequence: CSARVRDRDFGTEAFL. CDR3 DNA: TGCAGTGCTAGAGTGAGGGACAGGGATTTTGGCACTGAAGCTTTCCTT.

This clonotype has only a few counts. V gene TRBV5-4 combines with J gene TRBJ1-5; TRBD1 is a possible D gene (5 bases). The CDR3 sequence is 14 residues long. Trimming left V 1 base short and J 3 bases short, with 8 bases between. Germline CDR1 SGHNT, CDR2 YYREEE (reference sequence). The CDR3 DNA follows: TGTGCCAGCAGCTTGTGGGGGGACAATCAGCCCCAGCATTTT. It translates to CASSLWGDNQPQHF.

Concerning this clonotype itself: A read error may account for a junction end that differs from germline. This rearrangement joins TRBV7-9 to TRBJ2-6; possibly TRBD1 for D (5 bases). Germline V gene data show CDR1 as SEHNR and CDR2 as FQNEAQ (reference sequence). The CDR3 contains 15 residues. CDR3: CASSLVLSGANVPTF. The CDR3 DNA reads as TGTGCCAGTAGCTTAGTTTTAAGTGGGGCCAACGTCCCGACTTTC.

This clonotype was counted only a few times. Since a much larger clone is just one base distant, this may be a read error. The V call is TRBV19, the J call TRBJ2-3; the D is unclear. V was cut by 5 bases and J by 0 bases, with 12 bases left in between. CDR1 LNHDA and CDR2 SQIVND come from the germline V gene (reference sequence). The CDR3 consists of 15 residues. The CDR3 is CASSVRAASTDTQYF. DNA for the CDR3: TGTGCCAGTAGTGTCCGGGCAGCCAGCACAGATACGCAGTATTTT.

This clonotype has a count of ten or more. The chain links TRBV11-3 to TRBJ2-2; TRBD1 is a possible D gene (5 bases). The CDR3 contains 14 residues. The germline CDR1 and CDR2 sequences are SGHNT and YENEEA. V lost 2 bases and J lost 1, with 5 bases in between. CDR3 amino acids: CASSLRGNTGELFF. As DNA, the CDR3 is TGTGCCAGCAGCTTAAGGGGGAACACCGGGGAGCTGTTTTTT.

This clonotype was counted at least ten times. The chain uses TRBV4-3 and TRBJ2-7; no clear D gene. V was pared by 4 bases and J by 0 bases, with 10 bases between. Germline values: CDR1 LGHNA, CDR2 YSLEER. The CDR3 loop spans 14 amino acids. In nucleotides, the CDR3 is TGCGCCAGCAGCCCTAATTGGAGCTCCTACGAGCAGTACTTC. This codes for CASSPNWSSYEQYF.

V usage is TRBV7-9 and J usage is TRBJ2-7; possibly TRBD2 for D (6 bases). The CDR3 is 14 residues long. In germline, CDR1 is SEHNR, CDR2 FQNEAQ (reference sequence). V lost 5 bases and J 3 bases, leaving 14 bases between the germline ends. The CDR3 DNA reads TGTGCCAGCAGCGCGCGGGACCTTAGCTACGAGCAGTACTTC. Amino acids: CASSARDLSYEQYF.

This clonotype was counted many times. V is TRBV4-2 and J is TRBJ1-5; no definite D call. The CDR3 is 14 residues long. In germline, CDR1 is LGHNA, CDR2 YNFKEQ. Trimming removed 2 bases from V and 7 bases from J, with 12 bases in between. CDR3 loop: CASSQPYAGQPQHF. As DNA, the CDR3 is TGTGCCAGCAGCCAACCTTACGCGGGGCAGCCCCAGCATTTT.

The J gene is TRBJ2-7, the V gene TRBV7-9; TRBD2 agrees at 11 bases. V lost 4 bases and J lost 5; bases outside the gene matches: 7. This CDR3 region has 15 residues. Per germline, CDR1 SEHNR and CDR2 FQNEAQ (reference sequence). The CDR3 DNA sequence: TGTGCCAGCAGCTCGGCCGGGACTAGCGGCCACGAGCAGTACTTC. Protein sequence: CASSSAGTSGHEQYF.

This clonotype appeared many times. This sequence joins TRBV2 and TRBJ1-1; a weak D match, TRBD1 (6 bases). The CDR3 is made up of 11 amino acids. The germline V gene has CDR1 SNHLY and CDR2 FYNNEI. V dropped 6 bases and J dropped 6 bases, with 8 bases sitting between them. The CDR3 sequence: CASSDRPEAFF. CDR3 sequence (DNA): TGTGCCAGCAGCGACAGGCCTGAAGCTTTCTTT.

Many counts were recorded for this clonotype. The gene calls are TRBV27 and TRBJ2-7; D remains ambiguous. CDR1 and CDR2 from the germline V gene are MNHEY and SMNVEV (reference sequence). The V end lost 7 bases, the J end lost 5 bases, and 18 bases lay between the germline ends. The CDR3 loop spans 14 amino acids. CDR3 nucleotide sequence: TGTGCCAGCACCCTGTTGGGCCGCGAAGACGAGCAGTACTTC. As protein: CASTLLGREDEQYF.

This clonotype is medium-sized within its sample. The chain links TRBV28 to TRBJ2-3; TRBD2 matches at 7 bases. The CDR3 extends over 12 amino acids. CDR1 is MDHEN, CDR2 SYDVKM, per germline. V dropped 4 bases and J dropped 6; count of bases not matched to a gene: 1. In nucleotides, the CDR3 is TGTGCCAGCAGTTGGACTAGTGATACGCAGTATTTT. The encoded protein is CASSWTSDTQYF.

V is TRBV7-9 and J is TRBJ1-1, with unresolved D. The germline CDR1 and CDR2 sequences are SEHNR and FQNEAQ (reference sequence). Trimming removed 4 bases from V and 7 bases from J, with 16 bases in between. The CDR3 runs to 14 residues. The CDR3 DNA is TGTGCCAGCAGCTCCCCCCTGAAAGTGGGTGAAGCTTTCTTT. Protein sequence: CASSSPLKVGEAFF.

This clonotype has ten or more counts. V usage is TRBV2 and J usage is TRBJ2-3; 7 bases match TRBD1. The CDR3 spans 15 residues. Germline assignment: CDR1 SNHLY and CDR2 FYNNEI. V gave up 3 bases and J gave up 0 bases; unmatched junction bases: 3. The CDR3 sequence is CASSEWDRSTDTQYF. As DNA, the CDR3 is TGTGCCAGCAGTGAGTGGGACAGAAGCACAGATACGCAGTATTTT. The variable domain in full, with the rest retrieved from reference TRBV2 and TRBJ2-3, is EPEVTQTPSHQVTQMGQEVILRCVPISNHLYFYWYRQILGQKVEFLVSFYNNEISEKSEIFDDQFSVERPDGSNFTLKIRSTKLEDSAMYFCASSEWDRSTDTQYFGPGTRLTVL.

The CDR3 loop reads CASSYASYDLEQYF. The CDR3, as DNA: TGTGCCAGCAGTTACGCCAGCTACGACCTCGAGCAGTACTTC. The chain links TRBV6-2 or TRBV6-3 to TRBJ2-7; D remains unclear. Germline V gene sequence: CDR1 MNHEY, CDR2 SVGEGT. Trimming left V 2 bases short and J 6 bases short, with 14 bases between. The CDR3 covers 14 residues.

Only a few counts were recorded for this clonotype. The junction shows a germline mismatch at one end, possibly a read error. The chain employs TRBV4-1 and TRBJ1-3; D may be TRBD1 (5 bases). Germline V lookup: CDR1 MGHRA, CDR2 YSYEKL. The CDR3 is 18 amino acids. This CDR3 is CAGSQDRIGITGGNTIYF. The DNA of the CDR3 is TGCGCCGGCAGCCAAGATCGCATAGGGATCACAGGCGGAAACACCATATATTTT.

This chain links TRBV13 with TRBJ2-1; 8 nucleotides match TRBD1. Germline CDR1 and CDR2: PRHDT and FYEKMQ (reference sequence). V shed 3 bases, J shed 15 bases, and the junction held 16 bases outside the gene matches. CDR3 length equals 15 residues. CDR3 nucleotide sequence: TGTGCCAGCAGCTTCGTCGGACAGGGCAGGACCGGGAGGTTCTTC. It is translated as CASSFVGQGRTGRFF.

This clonotype was counted ten times or more. This chain uses TRBV19 with TRBJ2-5, with 12 bases aligning to TRBD1. V was clipped by 6 bases and J by 5 bases; unmatched bases: 7. Germline V CDR1 and CDR2: LNHDA, SQIVND (reference sequence). The CDR3 loop spans 15 amino acids. The CDR3, as DNA: TGTGCCAGTAGCACAGGGACAGGGGGCTCGGAGACCCAGTACTTC. Protein: CASSTGTGGSETQYF.

There are many counts of this clonotype. The chain combines TRBV2 with TRBJ2-1; 9 bases line up with TRBD2. The junction had 14 bases not matched to a gene; V was cut back by 5 bases and J by 9 bases. The CDR3 contains 16 residues. Germline CDR1 reads SNHLY; CDR2 reads FYNNEI. CDR3 loop: CASSLRLAAYEGEQFF. CDR3 bases: TGTGCCAGCAGTCTCCGACTAGCGGCATACGAGGGTGAGCAGTTCTTC.

The sample holds many counts of this clonotype. The chain is built from TRBV7-9 and TRBJ2-3; 13 bases map to TRBD2. The CDR3 consists of 16 residues. V gave up 5 bases and J gave up 4 bases; unmatched junction bases: 6. Germline V gives CDR1 SEHNR, CDR2 FQNEAQ (reference sequence). CDR3 protein: CASSTWTSGSSDTQYF. For the CDR3, the DNA is TGTGCCAGCAGCACCTGGACTAGCGGGAGTTCAGATACGCAGTATTTT.

This clonotype was counted ten times or more. The chain recombines TRBV19 with TRBJ2-7; possibly TRBD1 for D (6 bases). The V and J ends lost 6 bases and 5 bases respectively, with 11 bases between them. CDR1 is LNHDA, CDR2 SQIVND, per germline (reference sequence). The CDR3 has 12 amino acids. The DNA for the CDR3 is TGTGCCAGTAGCCCACAGGGAGACGAGCAGTACTTC. This codes for CASSPQGDEQYF.

Only a few counts were recorded for this clonotype. A much more abundant neighbour one base away suggests this may be a read error. This chain links TRBV4-1 with TRBJ1-4; TRBD1 matches at 7 bases. CDR1 is MGHRA and CDR2 is YSYEKL in the germline V gene. CDR3 length equals 15 residues. J was trimmed by 10 bases and V by 1 base; bases with no gene match: 9. In nucleotides, the CDR3 is TGCGCCAGCAGCCAAGCTGACAGGGCGGGTGGAAAACTGTTTTTT. Its translation is CASSQADRAGGKLFF.

This clonotype was observed at least ten times. V usage is TRBV12-3 or TRBV12-4 and J usage is TRBJ1-2; 8 bases align to TRBD1. Trimming cost V 6 bases and J 3 bases; bases outside gene matches: 9. The CDR3 consists of 15 residues. In nucleotides, the CDR3 is TGTGCCAGCAGCCCTGGGCAGGGGGCTTACTATGGCTACACCTTC. Its translation: CASSPGQGAYYGYTF.

This clonotype was counted ten times or more. The chain employs TRBV4-1 and TRBJ2-5, with D perhaps matching TRBD1 (6 bases). Germline V gene sequence: CDR1 MGHRA, CDR2 YSYEKL. The CDR3 runs to 14 residues. V dropped 1 base and J dropped 5 bases, with 11 bases sitting between them. The CDR3 DNA is TGCGCCAGCAGCCAAGTGGGGGCGCGGGAGACCCAGTACTTC. It yields the protein CASSQVGARETQYF.

Worth noting for this clonotype: Since the CDR3 does not end with the conserved phenylalanine or tryptophan, this likely comes from a read error. The rearrangement links TRBV27 to TRBJ1-1; 7 bases align to TRBD1. The junction had 9 bases not matched to a gene; V was cut back by 9 bases and J by 5 bases. CDR1 is MNHEY and CDR2 is SMNVEV in the germline V gene (reference sequence). This CDR3 is 13 amino acids long. CDR3 DNA sequence: TGTGCCAGTAGGATACAGGGGTGGACTGAAGCTTTCCTT. Amino acids: CASRIQGWTEAFL.

This clonotype is categorized as medium-sized (0.01 to 0.1%). V is TRBV29-1 and J is TRBJ2-3, with D uncertain. CDR1 is SQVTM and CDR2 is ANQGSEA in the germline V gene. V gave up 3 bases and J gave up 5 bases, with 12 bases separating them. CDR3 length: 13 residues. CDR3 nucleotides: TGCAGCGTTGATTCTGGCTTTAGAGATACGCAGTATTTT. It yields the protein CSVDSGFRDTQYF.

This clonotype was observed at least ten times. This chain links TRBV29-1 with TRBJ2-7, with D possibly matching TRBD1 (6 bases). CDR3 length equals 13 residues. Between the trimmed V and J ends, which lost 4 bases and 2 bases, there was a span of 12 bases. Germline CDR1 reads SQVTM; CDR2 reads ANQGSEA. The CDR3 protein is CSVATGTTYEQYF. CDR3 nucleotides: TGCAGCGTTGCCACCGGGACAACCTACGAGCAGTACTTC.